The present T cell receptor beta chain was sequenced within a study of shared clonotypes between healthy human individuals. Data came from immunoSEQ multiplex PCR; TCRdb stores just in-frame clones and leaves some out. The repertoire holds roughly 490,000 clones, with roughly 78% as singletons. The CDR3 is 15 amino acids. CDR1 and CDR2 (germline): SGDLS, YYNGEE. The germline V and J ends were trimmed by 0 bases and 4 bases, with 11 bases remaining between them. The V gene is TRBV9, the J gene TRBJ1-5; no firm D call. Sample: PBMCs. This TCR derives from a woman aged 40-49 years in good health. Some clones in this sample may be carry-over from other donors' samples. The CDR3 sequence: CASSVGTEGNQPQHF. In DNA, the CDR3 is TGTGCCAGCAGCGTAGGAACGGAAGGTAATCAGCCCCAGCATTTT.